The entry that follows covers one T cell receptor (beta chain) sequence. The antigen remains unidentified. V dropped 1 base and J dropped 3 bases, with 13 bases sitting between them. Germline loops: CDR1 MGHRA, CDR2 YSYEKL. The CDR3 length is 16 residues. This entry is derived from a study of T cell responses to AZD1222 COVID-19 vaccine. On the study more broadly: Analyses pooled second doses at about 4 or about 12 weeks.

Overall study findings and caveats: Baseline serostatus was positive in only a handful of AZD1222 recipients. Regions left unmutated in variants are reportedly the target of nearly half of spike-specific TCRs. The donor cohort was predominantly white British with a female majority, and clonal diversity may have been underestimated.

The table came from immunoSEQ multiplex PCR; TCRdb's copy has only in-frame clones and leaves some out. The repertoire consists of more than 120,000 clones, with about 92% occurring once and the leading ten covering 4.5% to 5.5%. The sequence came from an adult in good health. The chain has TRBV4-1 and TRBJ2-1; no clear D. The source material was peripheral blood, sampled on day 0 of AZD1222 vaccination. The CDR3 DNA reads as TGCGCCAGCAGCCAAGGAGCGCAGACCTTCTACAATGAGCAGTTCTTC. It encodes CASSQGAQTFYNEQFF.